One and the same sample provided the 20 T cell receptor beta chains below, sequenced in a study of CD8+ T cells in alopecia areata. RNA extraction and reverse transcription yielded cDNA as sequencing template. The data were produced by immunoSEQ multiplex PCR, yet TCRdb's version contains in-frame clones alone and is incomplete. Here the sample spans about 130,000 clones, roughly 54% being singletons. This material consisted of CD4+ T cells sorted from blood, taken at week 0. All receptors come from a human donor with alopecia areata.

The chain uses TRBV7-2 and TRBJ2-6, with a weak D call TRBD2 (5 bases). With 0 bases removed from V and 0 bases from J, the gap between germline ends came to 9 bases. The germline CDR1 and CDR2 sequences are SGHTA and FQGNSA. The CDR3 has 17 amino acids. The CDR3 region is CASSLAGGYSGANVLTF. DNA of the CDR3: TGTGCCAGCAGCTTAGCGGGCGGGTACTCTGGGGCCAACGTCCTGACTTTC.

The J gene is TRBJ2-1, the V gene TRBV7-2; possible D gene TRBD2, 5 bases. The CDR3 runs to 15 residues. Trimming stripped 6 bases from V and 0 bases from J, with 12 bases between. Germline lookup yields CDR1 SGHTA and CDR2 FQGNSA. The CDR3 DNA reads TGTGCCAGCAGGGCCCGGGAAACCTCCTACAATGAGCAGTTCTTC. This translates into CASRARETSYNEQFF. Using reference TRBV7-2 and TRBJ2-1 for the parts outside the CDR3, the full variable domain is GAGVSQSPSNKVTEKGKDVELRCDPISGHTALYWYRQSLGQGLEFLIYFQGNSAPDKSGLPSDRFSAERTGGSVSTLTIQRTQQEDSAVYLCASRARETSYNEQFFGPGTRLTVL.

This clone has only a few counts. The chain combines TRBV14 with TRBJ2-1; D is unclear. The germline V gene encodes CDR1 SGHDN and CDR2 FVKESK. CDR3 length: 15 residues. Trimming removed 0 bases from V and 5 bases from J, with 11 bases in between. The CDR3 nucleotides are TGTGCCAGCAGCCAAGAGCTAGTGCCTAACAATGAGCAGTTCTTC. Translation: CASSQELVPNNEQFF. The full variable domain, in which reference TRBV14 and TRBJ2-1 provide the parts outside the CDR3, is EAGVTQFPSHSVIEKGQTVTLRCDPISGHDNLYWYRRVMGKEIKFLLHFVKESKQDESGMPNNRFLAERTGGTYSTLKVQPAELEDSGVYFCASSQELVPNNEQFFGPGTRLTVL.

V usage is TRBV2 and J usage is TRBJ2-3; 7 bases line up with TRBD2. The length of the CDR3 is 14 residues. Germline V gene data show CDR1 as SNHLY and CDR2 as FYNNEI. V dropped 7 bases and J dropped 0; count of bases not matched to a gene: 4. The CDR3 sequence is CASKSSGSTDTQYF. The DNA for the CDR3 is TGTGCCAGCAAGTCTAGCGGTAGCACAGATACGCAGTATTTT.

This chain uses TRBV5-6 with TRBJ1-5; no clear D. With 0 bases removed from V and 2 bases from J, the gap between germline ends came to 12 bases. CDR1 is SGHDT, CDR2 YYEEEE, per germline. This CDR3 comprises 16 residues. CDR3 residues: CASSLGGPVGNQPQHF. The CDR3 DNA sequence: TGTGCCAGCAGCTTGGGCGGTCCTGTAGGCAATCAGCCCCAGCATTTT.

This chain joins TRBV4-2 and TRBJ1-5; TRBD1 matches at 7 bases. Germline CDR1 LGHNA, CDR2 YNFKEQ. This CDR3 has 16 residues. V lost 0 bases, J lost 5 bases, and 7 bases stayed unmatched. CDR3 coding DNA: TGTGCCAGCAGCCAAGAACTCGGACAGGTGGATCAGCCCCAGCATTTT. Translated: CASSQELGQVDQPQHF.

As for this clone: The junction does not match germline at one end; this may be a read error. The chain is built from TRBV2 and TRBJ1-2; no reliable D call. The CDR3 has 11 amino acids. Germline values: CDR1 SNHLY, CDR2 FYNNEI. CDR3 sequence: CASRASYGYTF. CDR3 nucleotide sequence: TGTGCCAGCAGGGCCAGCTATGGCTATACCTTC.

The chain combines TRBV28 with TRBJ2-7; 12 bases match TRBD1. The CDR3 consists of 12 residues. J was trimmed by 4 bases and V by 11 bases; bases with no gene match: 3. Germline assignment: CDR1 MDHEN and CDR2 SYDVKM. CDR3 sequence: CAAGQGAYEQYF. The CDR3 nucleotides are TGTGCCGCGGGACAGGGGGCTTACGAGCAGTACTTC.

The rearrangement uses TRBV5-1 and TRBJ2-5, with a tentative D call TRBD2 (5 bases). The CDR3 contains 14 residues. Per germline, CDR1 SGHRS and CDR2 YFSETQ. The V end was cut by 6 bases, the J end by 2 bases, with 14 bases between. CDR3: CASTTGWRQETQYF. The CDR3 DNA sequence: TGCGCCAGCACCACCGGGTGGAGGCAAGAGACCCAGTACTTC.

The V call is TRBV5-1, the J call TRBJ2-1, with 8 bases fitting TRBD2. The length of the CDR3 is 16 residues. CDR1 is SGHRS, CDR2 YFSETQ, per germline. With V trimmed by 2 bases and J by 4 bases, 8 bases remained unmatched. As DNA, the CDR3 is TGCGCCAGCAGCTTTGTAGCGGGACAAGGGTACAATGAGCAGTTCTTC. Encoded protein: CASSFVAGQGYNEQFF.

This chain links TRBV2 with TRBJ1-2; perhaps TRBD1 as D (6 bases). The germline gives CDR1 SNHLY, CDR2 FYNNEI. Trimming stripped 5 bases from V and 8 bases from J, with 30 bases between. There are 18 residues in the CDR3. As DNA, the CDR3 is TGTGCCAGCAGTATTCTTGGCGGACCCGGACAGCCTCTGGGGGGCTACACCTTC. As protein: CASSILGGPGQPLGGYTF.

The J gene is TRBJ2-1, the V gene TRBV9, with D perhaps being TRBD1 or TRBD2 (6 bases each). The germline gives CDR1 SGDLS, CDR2 YYNGEE. Trimming cost V 1 base and J 4 bases, with 15 bases left between them. The CDR3 has 16 residues. CDR3: CASSVSGAVLYNEQFF. CDR3 coding DNA: TGTGCCAGCAGCGTATCGGGGGCTGTATTATACAATGAGCAGTTCTTC.

The chain employs TRBV6-5 and TRBJ1-1, with D uncertain. The germline CDR1 and CDR2 sequences are MNHEY and SVGAGI. V lost 2 bases, J lost 0 bases, and 7 bases lay in between. This CDR3 comprises 14 residues. CDR3 bases: TGTGCCAGCAGTTACCGGACTGTGAACACTGAAGCTTTCTTT. Translation: CASSYRTVNTEAFF.

CDR3 region: CAIAAAGGYEQYF. The CDR3 DNA is TGTGCCATCGCAGCGGCAGGGGGCTACGAGCAGTACTTC. The chain uses TRBV10-3 and TRBJ2-7, with 7 positions matching TRBD1. V lost 8 bases and J lost 3; bases outside the gene matches: 7. CDR3 size: 13 residues. Germline loops: CDR1 ENHRY, CDR2 SYGVKD.

The V and J genes are TRBV2 and TRBJ2-3; no clear D gene. V lost 7 bases and J lost 0, with 8 bases in between. Germline CDR1 is SNHLY and CDR2 is FYNNEI. CDR3 size: 13 residues. The CDR3 loop is CASISSSTDTQYF. The CDR3 DNA reads as TGTGCCAGCATATCTTCTAGCACAGATACGCAGTATTTT.

V is TRBV7-7 and J is TRBJ2-5, with 10 bases aligning to TRBD1. The length of the CDR3 is 14 residues. V lost 4 bases to trimming and J lost 5 bases; unmatched junction nucleotides: 4. CDR1 and CDR2 (germline): SSHAT, FNYEAQ (reference sequence). CDR3 in amino acids: CASSSTGGLETQYF. CDR3 coding DNA: TGTGCCAGCAGCTCGACAGGGGGCTTGGAGACCCAGTACTTC. Drawing the rest from reference TRBV7-7 and TRBJ2-5, the complete variable domain is GAGVSQSPRYKVTKRGQDVTLRCDPISSHATLYWYQQALGQGPEFLTYFNYEAQPDKSGLPSDRFSAERPEGSISTLTIQRTEQRDSAMYRCASSSTGGLETQYFGPGTRLLVL.

A few counts support this clone. V usage is TRBV9 and J usage is TRBJ2-6, with 7 bases matching TRBD2. The junction had 4 bases not matched to a gene; V was cut back by 2 bases and J by 2 bases. Germline CDR1 SGDLS, CDR2 YYNGEE. The CDR3 length is 16 residues. The CDR3 is CASSVGAGAGANVLTF. The CDR3 coding sequence is TGTGCCAGCAGCGTCGGTGCGGGAGCTGGGGCCAACGTCCTGACTTTC.

V is TRBV7-2 and J is TRBJ2-7; D possibly corresponds to TRBD2 (6 bases). There are 15 residues in the CDR3. V lost 5 bases and J lost 4, with 18 bases in between. The germline V gene has CDR1 SGHTA and CDR2 FQGNSA. CDR3 amino acids: CASSARPGEGYEQYF. CDR3 sequence (DNA): TGTGCCAGCAGCGCCCGACCGGGAGAGGGGTACGAGCAGTACTTC.

The chain couples TRBV27 to TRBJ1-1; D unresolved. Deletions cut 6 bases from V and 1 base from J, with 15 bases between. The CDR3 runs 15 residues. Per the germline V gene, CDR1 is MNHEY and CDR2 is SMNVEV (reference sequence). The CDR3 reads CASSIRRLENTEAFF. CDR3 nucleotides: TGTGCCAGCAGCATCAGGAGGCTCGAGAACACTGAAGCTTTCTTT.

This clone was seen a handful of times. V and J are TRBV30 and TRBJ2-5; no clear D. Germline V gene lookup returns CDR1 GTSNPN and CDR2 SVGIG (reference sequence). CDR3 length equals 10 residues. This CDR3 reads CALTGETQYF. The CDR3 DNA reads TGTGCGTTGACCGGGGAGACCCAGTACTTC.